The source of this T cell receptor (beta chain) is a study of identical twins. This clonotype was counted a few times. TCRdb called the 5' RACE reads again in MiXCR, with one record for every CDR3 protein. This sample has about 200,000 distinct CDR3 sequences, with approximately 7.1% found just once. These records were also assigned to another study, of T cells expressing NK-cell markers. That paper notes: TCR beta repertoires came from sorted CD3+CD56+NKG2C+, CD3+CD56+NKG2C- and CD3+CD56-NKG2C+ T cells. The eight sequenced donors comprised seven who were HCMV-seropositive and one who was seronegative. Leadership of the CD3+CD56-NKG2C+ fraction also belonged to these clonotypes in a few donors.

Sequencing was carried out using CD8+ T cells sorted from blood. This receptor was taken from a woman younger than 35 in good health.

The CDR3 DNA sequence: TGCGCCAGCAGCTTGGGTTGGGATGCCAGGGGCAATGAGCAGTTCTTC. This codes for CASSLGWDARGNEQFF. The chain carries TRBV5-1 and TRBJ2-1, with D perhaps matching TRBD1 (6 bases). Germline assignment: CDR1 SGHRS and CDR2 YFSETQ. Trimming stripped 0 bases from V and 6 bases from J, with 16 bases between. This CDR3 has 16 amino acids.